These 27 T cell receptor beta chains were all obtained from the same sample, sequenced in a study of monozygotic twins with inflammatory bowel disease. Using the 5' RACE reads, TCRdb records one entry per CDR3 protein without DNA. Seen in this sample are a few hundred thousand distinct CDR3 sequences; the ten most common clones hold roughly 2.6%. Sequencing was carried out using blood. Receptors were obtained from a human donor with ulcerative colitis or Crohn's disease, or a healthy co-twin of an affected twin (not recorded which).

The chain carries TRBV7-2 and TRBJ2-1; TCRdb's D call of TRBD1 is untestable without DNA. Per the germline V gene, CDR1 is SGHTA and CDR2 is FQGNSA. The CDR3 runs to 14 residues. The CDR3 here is CASSSPYSYGEQFF.

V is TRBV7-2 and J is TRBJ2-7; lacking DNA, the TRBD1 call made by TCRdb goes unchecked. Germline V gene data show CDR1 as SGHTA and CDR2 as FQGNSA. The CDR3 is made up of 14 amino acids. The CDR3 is CASRQDREYYEQYF. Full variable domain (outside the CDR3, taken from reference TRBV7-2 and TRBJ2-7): GAGVSQSPSNKVTEKGKDVELRCDPISGHTALYWYRQSLGQGLEFLIYFQGNSAPDKSGLPSDRFSAERTGGSVSTLTIQRTQQEDSAVYLCASRQDREYYEQYFGPGTRLTVT.

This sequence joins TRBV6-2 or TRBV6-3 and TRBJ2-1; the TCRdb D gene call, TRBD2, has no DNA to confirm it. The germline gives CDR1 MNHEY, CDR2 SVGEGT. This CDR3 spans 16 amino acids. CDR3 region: CASTNDGTSGGNEQFF.

The chain's CDR3 is CVSSLGQGEDEKLFF. The rearrangement uses TRBV5-1 and TRBJ1-4; no DNA is available, so the TRBD1 call from TCRdb remains unchecked. The length of the CDR3 is 15 residues. Germline loops: CDR1 SGHRS, CDR2 YFSETQ.

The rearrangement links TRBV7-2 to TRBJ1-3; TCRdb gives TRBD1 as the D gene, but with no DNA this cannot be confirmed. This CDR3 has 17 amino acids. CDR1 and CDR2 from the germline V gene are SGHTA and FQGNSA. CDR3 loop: CASSLHPDRLTGNTIYF. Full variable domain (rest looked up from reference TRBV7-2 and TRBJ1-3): GAGVSQSPSNKVTEKGKDVELRCDPISGHTALYWYRQSLGQGLEFLIYFQGNSAPDKSGLPSDRFSAERTGGSVSTLTIQRTQQEDSAVYLCASSLHPDRLTGNTIYFGEGSWLTVV.

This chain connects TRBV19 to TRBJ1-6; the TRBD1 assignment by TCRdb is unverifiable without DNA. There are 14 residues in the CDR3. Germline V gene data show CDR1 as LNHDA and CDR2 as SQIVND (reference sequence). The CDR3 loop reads CASSLPQGASPLHF.

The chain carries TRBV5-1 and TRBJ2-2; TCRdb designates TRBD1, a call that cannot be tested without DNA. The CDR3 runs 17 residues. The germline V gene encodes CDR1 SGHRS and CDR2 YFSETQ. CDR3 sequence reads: CASSLLPGRLSSGELFF. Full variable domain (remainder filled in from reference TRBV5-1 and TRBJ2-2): KAGVTQTPRYLIKTRGQQVTLSCSPISGHRSVSWYQQTPGQGLQFLFEYFSETQRNKGNFPGRFSGRQFSNSRSEMNVSTLELGDSALYLCASSLLPGRLSSGELFFGEGSRLTVL.

The CDR3 reads CASSGPGLAPDTQYF. The V gene is TRBV5-6, the J gene TRBJ2-3; no DNA is available, so the TRBD2 call from TCRdb remains unchecked. CDR1 and CDR2 from the germline V gene are SGHDT and YYEEEE. The CDR3 extends over 15 amino acids.

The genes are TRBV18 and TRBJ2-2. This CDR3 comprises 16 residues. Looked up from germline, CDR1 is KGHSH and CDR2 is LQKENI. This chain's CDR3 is CASSPIRTANTGELFF.

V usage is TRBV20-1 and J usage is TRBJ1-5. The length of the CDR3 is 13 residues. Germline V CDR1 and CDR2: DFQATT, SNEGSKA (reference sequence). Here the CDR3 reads CSTDPYGEQPQHF.

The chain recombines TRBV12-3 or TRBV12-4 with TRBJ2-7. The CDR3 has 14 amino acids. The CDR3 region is CASSHSTSTYEQYF.

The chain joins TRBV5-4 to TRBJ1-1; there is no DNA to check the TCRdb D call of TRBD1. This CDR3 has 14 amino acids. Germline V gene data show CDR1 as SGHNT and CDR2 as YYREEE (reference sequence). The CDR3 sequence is CASSQQGANTEAFF.

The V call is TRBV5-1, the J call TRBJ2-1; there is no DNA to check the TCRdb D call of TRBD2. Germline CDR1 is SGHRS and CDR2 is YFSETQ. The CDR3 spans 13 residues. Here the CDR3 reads CASSQGPTLEQFF.

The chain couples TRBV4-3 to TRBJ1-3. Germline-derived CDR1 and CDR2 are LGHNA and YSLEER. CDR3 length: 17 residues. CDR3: CASSQESSRSSGNTIYF.

The CDR3: CASSYSRDRAQPQHF. This chain connects TRBV6-5 to TRBJ1-5; TCRdb reports TRBD1, a call that lacks DNA to check it against. The V gene's germline CDR1 is MNHEY and CDR2 SVGAGI. The CDR3 totals 15 residues.

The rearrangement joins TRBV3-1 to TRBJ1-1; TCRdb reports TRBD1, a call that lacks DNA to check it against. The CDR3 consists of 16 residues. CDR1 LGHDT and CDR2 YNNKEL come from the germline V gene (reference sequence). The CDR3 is CASSQVGTGGVSGAFF.

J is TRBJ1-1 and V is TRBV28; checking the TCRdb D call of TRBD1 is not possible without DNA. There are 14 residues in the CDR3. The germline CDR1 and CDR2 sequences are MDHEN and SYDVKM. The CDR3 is CASSFRGARSNAFF.

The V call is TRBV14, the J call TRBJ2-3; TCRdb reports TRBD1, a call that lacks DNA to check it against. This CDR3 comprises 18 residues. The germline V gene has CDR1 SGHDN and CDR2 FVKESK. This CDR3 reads CASSQDQPGGTSTDTQYF. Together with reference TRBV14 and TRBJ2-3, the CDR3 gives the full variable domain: EAGVTQFPSHSVIEKGQTVTLRCDPISGHDNLYWYRRVMGKEIKFLLHFVKESKQDESGMPNNRFLAERTGGTYSTLKVQPAELEDSGVYFCASSQDQPGGTSTDTQYFGPGTRLTVL.

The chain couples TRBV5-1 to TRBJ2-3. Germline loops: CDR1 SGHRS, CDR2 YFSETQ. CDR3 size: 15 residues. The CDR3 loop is CASSFLLARTDTQYF.

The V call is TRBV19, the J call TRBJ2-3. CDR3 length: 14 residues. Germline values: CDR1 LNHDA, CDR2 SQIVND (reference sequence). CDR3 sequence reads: CASSMTASTDTQYF.

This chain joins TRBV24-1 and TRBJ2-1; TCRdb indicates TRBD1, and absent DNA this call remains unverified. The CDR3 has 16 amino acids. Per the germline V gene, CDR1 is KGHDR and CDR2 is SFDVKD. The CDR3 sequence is CATSDRADPNPGEQFF.

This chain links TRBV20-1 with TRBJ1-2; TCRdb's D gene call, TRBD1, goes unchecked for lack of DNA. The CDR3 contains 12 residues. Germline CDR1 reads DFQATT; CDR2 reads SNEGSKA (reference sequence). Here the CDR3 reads CSARGGDYGYTF.

CDR3 sequence reads: CILRDSLIRDYGYTF. The rearrangement joins TRBV20-1 to TRBJ1-2; TCRdb lists TRBD1, though no DNA is available to test this call. The CDR3 consists of 15 residues. Per germline, CDR1 DFQATT and CDR2 SNEGSKA (reference sequence).

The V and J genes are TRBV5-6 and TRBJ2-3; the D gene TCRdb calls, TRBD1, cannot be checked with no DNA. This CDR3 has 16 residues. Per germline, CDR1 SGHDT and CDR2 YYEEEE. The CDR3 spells CASSLQALPSTDTQYF.

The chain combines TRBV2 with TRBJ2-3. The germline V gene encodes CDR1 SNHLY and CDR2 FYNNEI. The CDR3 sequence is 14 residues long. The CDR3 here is CASNLRPRTDTQYF.

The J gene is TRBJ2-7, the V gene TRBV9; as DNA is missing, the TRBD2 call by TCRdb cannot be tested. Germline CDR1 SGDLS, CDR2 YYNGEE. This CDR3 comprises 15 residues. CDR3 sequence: CASSVGGTNSYEQYF.

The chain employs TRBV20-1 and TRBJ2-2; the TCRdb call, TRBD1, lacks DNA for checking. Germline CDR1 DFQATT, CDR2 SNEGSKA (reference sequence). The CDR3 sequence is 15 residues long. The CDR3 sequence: CSARMPRAATGELFF.